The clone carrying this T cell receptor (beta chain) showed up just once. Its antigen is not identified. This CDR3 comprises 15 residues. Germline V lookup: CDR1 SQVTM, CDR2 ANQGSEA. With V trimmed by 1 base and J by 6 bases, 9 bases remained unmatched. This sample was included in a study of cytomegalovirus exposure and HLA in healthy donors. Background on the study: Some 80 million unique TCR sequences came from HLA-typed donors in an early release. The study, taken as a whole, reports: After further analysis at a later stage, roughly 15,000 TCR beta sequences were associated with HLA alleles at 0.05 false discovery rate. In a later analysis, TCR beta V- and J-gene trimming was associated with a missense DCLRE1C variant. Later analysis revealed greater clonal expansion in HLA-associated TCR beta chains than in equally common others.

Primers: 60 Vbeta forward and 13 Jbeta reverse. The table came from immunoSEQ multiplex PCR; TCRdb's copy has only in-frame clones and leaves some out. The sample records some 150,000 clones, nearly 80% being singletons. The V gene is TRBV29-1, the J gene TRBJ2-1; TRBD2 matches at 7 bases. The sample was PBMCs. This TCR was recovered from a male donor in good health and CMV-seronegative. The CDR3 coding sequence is TGCAGCGTTGAAGCGGGGGGTGCGCTAAGCAATGAGCAGTTCTTC. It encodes CSVEAGGALSNEQFF.